This TCR beta chain emerged from a study of long-term antiretroviral therapy in people with HIV. V lost 5 bases to trimming and J lost 4 bases, with 16 bases between them. The CDR3 length is 16 residues. The V gene's germline CDR1 is SGDLS and CDR2 YYNGEE. With survey level as its setting, the immunoSEQ assay was v3.0. Assay used: immunoSEQ multiplex PCR; TCRdb lists only in-frame clones, some missing. The repertoire holds about 18,000 clones, with 75% to 90% as singletons. Material: unsorted PBMCs, obtained 4.2 years after starting antiretroviral therapy. The source is a man aged 45 to 65 with HIV. This chain connects TRBV9 to TRBJ2-6; D remains ambiguous. CDR3 protein: CASSLERNSGANVLTF. The CDR3 DNA sequence: TGTGCCAGCAGTCTAGAAAGGAATTCCGGGGCCAACGTCCTGACTTTC.